What follows are 21 T cell receptor beta chains derived from one specimen sequenced in a study of shared clonotypes between healthy human individuals. Sequenced by immunoSEQ multiplex PCR; TCRdb stores in-frame clones only, minus some. Among about 1.5 million clones listed, 96% were seen once. Sample: naive CD4+ T cells sorted from blood. Subset specified: CD45RA+ positively selected. The origin of the receptors is a man between 25 and 39 years old in good health.

J is TRBJ2-1 and V is TRBV11-1; 8 bases match TRBD2. V was pared by 8 bases and J by 2 bases, with 2 bases of the junction left unmatched. The CDR3 is made up of 13 amino acids. The germline CDR1 and CDR2 sequences are SGHAT and FQDESV (reference sequence). The CDR3 nucleotides read TGTGCCAGCGGCGGGAGGACCTACAATGAGCAGTTCTTC. Encoded protein: CASGGRTYNEQFF.

The genes are TRBV2 and TRBJ2-7, with D perhaps matching TRBD1 (6 bases). The CDR3 has 13 residues. Per the germline V gene, CDR1 is SNHLY and CDR2 is FYNNEI. V was cut by 6 bases and J by 2 bases, with 11 bases left in between. As DNA, the CDR3 is TGTGCCAGCAGGCTGGACAGCACCTACGAGCAGTACTTC. It yields the protein CASRLDSTYEQYF.

The V gene is TRBV7-8, the J gene TRBJ2-7; D may be TRBD2 (6 bases). V gave up 5 bases and J gave up 2 bases, with 16 bases separating them. This CDR3 has 15 residues. Germline CDR1 reads SGHVS; CDR2 reads FQNEAQ. CDR3 in amino acids: CASSTGSSGPYEQYF. The CDR3 nucleotides are TGTGCCAGCAGCACCGGGAGTAGCGGACCCTACGAGCAGTACTTC. Looking up the rest from reference TRBV7-8 and TRBJ2-7 gives the full variable domain: GAGVSQSPRYKVAKRGQDVALRCDPISGHVSLFWYQQALGQGPEFLTYFQNEAQLDKSGLPSDRFFAERPEGSVSTLKIQRTQQEDSAVYLCASSTGSSGPYEQYFGPGTRLTVT.

Comments on this clone: In the same sample, other DNA sequences code for this CDR3. V gene TRBV2 combines with J gene TRBJ1-5, with D uncertain. Germline V gene data show CDR1 as SNHLY and CDR2 as FYNNEI. Trimming removed 4 bases at V and 6 bases at J, with 7 bases between. The CDR3 consists of 12 residues. CDR3 coding DNA: TGTGCCAGCAGTGCTGGAGGTCAGCCCCAGCATTTT. Its translation is CASSAGGQPQHF.

This sequence joins TRBV10-3 and TRBJ2-3; perhaps D is TRBD1 or TRBD2 (5 bases each). There are 15 residues in the CDR3. CDR1 is ENHRY and CDR2 is SYGVKD in the germline V gene. Between the trimmed V and J ends, which lost 8 bases and 0 bases, there was a span of 15 bases. CDR3 sequence (DNA): TGTGCCATCGGCCCCTGGGGGAAAAGCACAGATACGCAGTATTTT. The encoded protein is CAIGPWGKSTDTQYF.

V is TRBV2 and J is TRBJ2-5; possibly TRBD1 for D (7 bases). This CDR3 spans 14 amino acids. Trimming cost V 6 bases and J 5 bases, with 16 bases left between them. Germline lookup yields CDR1 SNHLY and CDR2 FYNNEI. The CDR3 sequence: CASRARRGPETQYF. In nucleotides, the CDR3 is TGTGCCAGCAGAGCCCGGAGGGGGCCGGAGACCCAGTACTTC. The variable domain in full, with the rest retrieved from reference TRBV2 and TRBJ2-5, is EPEVTQTPSHQVTQMGQEVILRCVPISNHLYFYWYRQILGQKVEFLVSFYNNEISEKSEIFDDQFSVERPDGSNFTLKIRSTKLEDSAMYFCASRARRGPETQYFGPGTRLLVL.

As for this clone: Other DNA variants within this sample encode the same CDR3. V gene TRBV18 combines with J gene TRBJ2-7, with 11 bases aligning to TRBD2. In germline, CDR1 is KGHSH, CDR2 LQKENI. The CDR3 extends over 15 amino acids. V dropped 2 bases and J dropped 3; count of bases not matched to a gene: 3. The CDR3 region has the DNA TGTGCCAGCTCACCAACTAGCGGGAGAGACTACGAGCAGTACTTC. Its protein is CASSPTSGRDYEQYF.

The V and J genes are TRBV10-3 and TRBJ2-7; the D gene is possibly TRBD2 (5 bases). The V gene lost 0 bases and the J gene lost 2 bases, with 8 bases spanning the gap. The CDR3 runs to 14 residues. The V gene's germline CDR1 is ENHRY and CDR2 SYGVKD. The DNA for the CDR3 is TGTGCCATCAGTGAGTCGGCACTAGCCTACGAGCAGTACTTC. Residues: CAISESALAYEQYF.

This chain connects TRBV5-4 to TRBJ2-3; 9 bases map to TRBD2. This CDR3 is built from 17 residues. Germline V gene sequence: CDR1 SGHNT, CDR2 YYREEE (reference sequence). Losses at the gene ends were 1 base for V and 4 bases for J; bases not matched to a gene: 10. CDR3 protein: CASSLYTSGYSSDTQYF. In DNA, the CDR3 is TGTGCCAGCAGCTTGTATACTAGCGGGTATTCCTCAGATACGCAGTATTTT. The entire variable domain, with the rest obtained from reference TRBV5-4 and TRBJ2-3, is as follows: ETGVTQSPTHLIKTRGQQVTLRCSSQSGHNTVSWYQQALGQGPQFIFQYYREEENGRGNFPPRFSGLQFPNYSSELNVNALELDDSALYLCASSLYTSGYSSDTQYFGPGTRLTVL.

Note on this clone: The junction differs from germline at one of its ends, possibly a read error. The rearrangement joins TRBV14 to TRBJ2-2; TRBD2 might be the D (7 bases). The CDR3 is 20 residues long. Germline CDR1 SGHDN, CDR2 FVKESK. CDR3 DNA sequence: TGTGCCAGCAGTCAAGATACGAAGCGGGACCGACGAAGGGGGACCGGGGAGCTGTTTTTT. Amino acid sequence: CASSQDTKRDRRRGTGELFF.

This sequence joins TRBV7-9 and TRBJ2-7; TRBD2 is a possible D gene (5 bases). The CDR3 has 15 residues. The germline CDR1 and CDR2 sequences are SEHNR and FQNEAQ (reference sequence). The ends were cut back, 5 bases at V and 0 bases at J, with 14 bases in the middle. The CDR3 here is CASSPRGGSSYEQYF. CDR3 sequence (DNA): TGTGCCAGCAGCCCACGAGGTGGGAGCTCCTACGAGCAGTACTTC.

In nucleotides, the CDR3 is TGTGCCAGCAGCTCAAGACACACCGGGGAGCTGTTTTTT. The encoded protein is CASSSRHTGELFF. The V gene is TRBV7-8, the J gene TRBJ2-2; unclear D gene. V lost 4 bases to trimming and J lost 3 bases, with 6 bases between them. The length of the CDR3 is 13 residues. Germline V gene sequence: CDR1 SGHVS, CDR2 FQNEAQ.

The gene calls are TRBV19 and TRBJ2-1; 7 bases are shared with TRBD2. Germline assignment: CDR1 LNHDA and CDR2 SQIVND (reference sequence). The CDR3 sequence is 18 residues long. V dropped 7 bases and J dropped 8; count of bases not matched to a gene: 23. The CDR3 DNA sequence: TGTGCCAGTACCCGGACTAGTTTCCCCGAGCGAGCAGATTATGAGCAGTTCTTC. The encoded protein is CASTRTSFPERADYEQFF.

This chain connects TRBV6-5 to TRBJ2-5; 8 bases line up with TRBD1. This CDR3 contains 15 residues. After removal of 6 bases from V and 1 base from J, the junction contained 7 bases not matched to a gene. Germline V gives CDR1 MNHEY, CDR2 SVGAGI. CDR3: CASSRGQGPQETQYF. CDR3 DNA sequence: TGTGCCAGCAGCCGCGGACAGGGCCCCCAAGAGACCCAGTACTTC.

The chain has TRBV21-1 and TRBJ2-7. TRBV21-1 is a pseudogene locus. The CDR3 loop spans 16 amino acids. CDR3 region: CASSKAQDRLVYEQYF. Here the CDR3 DNA reads TGTGCCAGCAGCAAAGCGCAAGACCGATTGGTCTACGAGCAGTACTTC.

The chain uses TRBV15 and TRBJ1-5; D may be TRBD1 (6 bases). The ends were cut back, 3 bases at V and 4 bases at J, with 13 bases in the middle. From germline, CDR1 is LNHNV and CDR2 YYDKDF (reference sequence). The length of the CDR3 is 15 residues. In nucleotides, the CDR3 is TGTGCCACCAGCAGGATTAACAGGGAGAATCAGCCCCAGCATTTT. It translates to CATSRINRENQPQHF.

The rearrangement uses TRBV5-4 and TRBJ2-3; D possibly corresponds to TRBD2 (6 bases). The CDR3 sequence is 13 residues long. V lost 7 bases to trimming and J lost 5 bases, with 14 bases between them. Germline values: CDR1 SGHNT, CDR2 YYREEE (reference sequence). CDR3 DNA sequence: TGTGCCAGCGCGGAGCTAGCGAAAGATACGCAGTATTTT. Translation gives CASAELAKDTQYF.

This rearrangement joins TRBV15 to TRBJ2-3; D may be TRBD2 (5 bases). This CDR3 has 16 residues. The V gene lost 6 bases and the J gene lost 2 bases, with 18 bases spanning the gap. Germline V gene lookup returns CDR1 LNHNV and CDR2 YYDKDF (reference sequence). This CDR3 reads CATRRASARSTDTQYF. CDR3 sequence (DNA): TGTGCCACCAGGAGGGCAAGCGCTCGATCCACAGATACGCAGTATTTT.

This clone was found once. This sequence joins TRBV5-1 and TRBJ2-1; D possibly uses TRBD1 or TRBD2 (6 bases each). Germline CDR1 is SGHRS and CDR2 is YFSETQ. The V and J ends lost 5 bases and 4 bases respectively, with 16 bases between them. The CDR3 covers 15 residues. In DNA form, the CDR3 reads TGCGCCAGCAGAGGGTCCGGGGGCGCTTACAATGAGCAGTTCTTC. Its translation is CASRGSGGAYNEQFF.

The chain recombines TRBV29-1 with TRBJ2-3; 9 bases are shared with TRBD2. This CDR3 is built from 14 residues. Germline V gives CDR1 SQVTM, CDR2 ANQGSEA. V lost 1 base and J lost 2; bases outside the gene matches: 1. This CDR3 is CSVEGGRVTDTQYF. The CDR3 DNA sequence: TGCAGCGTTGAAGGCGGGAGGGTCACAGATACGCAGTATTTT.

The chain employs TRBV7-9 and TRBJ2-7, with D perhaps matching TRBD1 or TRBD2 (7 bases each). The V end was cut by 5 bases, the J end by 0 bases, with 17 bases between. The CDR3 runs to 16 residues. Germline CDR1 SEHNR, CDR2 FQNEAQ (reference sequence). For the CDR3, the DNA is TGTGCCAGCAGCGTGGAGGGGGCGGGGGTCTCCTACGAGCAGTACTTC. This gives the protein CASSVEGAGVSYEQYF.